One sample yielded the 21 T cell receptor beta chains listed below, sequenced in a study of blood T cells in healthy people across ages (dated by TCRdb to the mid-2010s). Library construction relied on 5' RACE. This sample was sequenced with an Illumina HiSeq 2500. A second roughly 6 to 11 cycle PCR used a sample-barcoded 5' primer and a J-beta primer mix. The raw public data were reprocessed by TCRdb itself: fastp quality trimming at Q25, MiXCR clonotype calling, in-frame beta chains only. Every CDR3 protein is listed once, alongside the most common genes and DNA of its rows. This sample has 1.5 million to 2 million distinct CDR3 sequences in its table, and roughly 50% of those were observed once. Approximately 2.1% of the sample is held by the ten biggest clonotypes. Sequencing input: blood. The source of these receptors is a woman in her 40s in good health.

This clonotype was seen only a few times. CDR3 DNA: TGTGCCAGCAGCTCGAGGACTAGCCCGTTCGATACGCAGTATTTT. Its translation is CASSSRTSPFDTQYF. The rearrangement links TRBV7-2 to TRBJ2-3, with TRBD2 matching over 8 bases. Per the germline V gene, CDR1 is SGHTA and CDR2 is FQGNSA. Trimming cost V 4 bases and J 6 bases; bases outside gene matches: 9. CDR3 length: 15 residues.

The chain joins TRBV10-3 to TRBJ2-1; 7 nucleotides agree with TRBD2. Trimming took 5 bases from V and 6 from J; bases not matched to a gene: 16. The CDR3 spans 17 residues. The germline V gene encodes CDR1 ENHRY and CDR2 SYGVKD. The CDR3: CAISKYPWDYNLNEQFF. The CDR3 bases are TGTGCCATCAGTAAGTACCCCTGGGACTACAACCTCAATGAGCAGTTCTTC.

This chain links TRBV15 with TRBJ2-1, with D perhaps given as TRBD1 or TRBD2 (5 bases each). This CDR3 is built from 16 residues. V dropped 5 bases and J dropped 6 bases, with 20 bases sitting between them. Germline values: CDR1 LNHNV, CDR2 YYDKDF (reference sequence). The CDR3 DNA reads TGTGCCACCAGCTTACAGGCCTGGGGGTCTACCAATGAGCAGTTCTTC. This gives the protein CATSLQAWGSTNEQFF.

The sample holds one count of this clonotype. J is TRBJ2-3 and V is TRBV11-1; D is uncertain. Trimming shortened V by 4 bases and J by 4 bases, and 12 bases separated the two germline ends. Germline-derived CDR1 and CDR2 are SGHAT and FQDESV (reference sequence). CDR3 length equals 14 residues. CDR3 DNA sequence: TGTGCCAGCAGCTCCGGCGACGGCCCAGATACGCAGTATTTT. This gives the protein CASSSGDGPDTQYF.

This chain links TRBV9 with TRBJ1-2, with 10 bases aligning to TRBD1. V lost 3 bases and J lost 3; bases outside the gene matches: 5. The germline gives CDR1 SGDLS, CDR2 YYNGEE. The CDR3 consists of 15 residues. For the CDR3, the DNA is TGTGCCAGCAGCGCCGGGGGGACAGGGGACTATGGCTACACCTTC. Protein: CASSAGGTGDYGYTF.

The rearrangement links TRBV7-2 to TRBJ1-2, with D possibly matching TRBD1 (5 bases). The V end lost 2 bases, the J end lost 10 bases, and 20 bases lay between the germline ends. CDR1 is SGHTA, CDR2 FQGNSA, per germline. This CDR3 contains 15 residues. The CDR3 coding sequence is TGTGCCAGCAGCTTACTGACAGCCATCAATGGGAACTACACCTTC. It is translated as CASSLLTAINGNYTF. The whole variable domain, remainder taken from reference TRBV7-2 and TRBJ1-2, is GAGVSQSPSNKVTEKGKDVELRCDPISGHTALYWYRQSLGQGLEFLIYFQGNSAPDKSGLPSDRFSAERTGGSVSTLTIQRTQQEDSAVYLCASSLLTAINGNYTFGSGTRLTVV.

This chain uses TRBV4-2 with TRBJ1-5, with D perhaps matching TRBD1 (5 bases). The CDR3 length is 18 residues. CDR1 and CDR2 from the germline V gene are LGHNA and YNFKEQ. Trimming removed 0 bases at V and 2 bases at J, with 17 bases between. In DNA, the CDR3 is TGTGCCAGCAGCCAAGATTTGAGACAAAGGGGAGGCAATCAGCCCCAGCATTTT. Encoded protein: CASSQDLRQRGGNQPQHF.

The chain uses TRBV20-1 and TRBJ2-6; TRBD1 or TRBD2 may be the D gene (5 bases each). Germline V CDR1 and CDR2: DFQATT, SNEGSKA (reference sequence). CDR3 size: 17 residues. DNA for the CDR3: TGCAGCGCTCCCCCCGGGGCCGGCGAAGGTGGGGCCAACGTCCTGACTTTC. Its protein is CSAPPGAGEGGANVLTF.

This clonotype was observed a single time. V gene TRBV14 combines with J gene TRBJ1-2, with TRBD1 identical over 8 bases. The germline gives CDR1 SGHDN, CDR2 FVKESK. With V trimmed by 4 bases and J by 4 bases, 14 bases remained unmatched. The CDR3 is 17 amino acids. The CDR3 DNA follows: TGTGCCAGCAGCCCCTTCCTCGACAGGGGCGGAGGCTATGGCTACACCTTC. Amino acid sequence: CASSPFLDRGGGYGYTF.

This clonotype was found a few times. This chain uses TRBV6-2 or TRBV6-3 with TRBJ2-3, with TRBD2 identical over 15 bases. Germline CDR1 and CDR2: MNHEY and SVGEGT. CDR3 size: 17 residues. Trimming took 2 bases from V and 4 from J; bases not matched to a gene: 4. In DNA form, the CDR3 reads TGTGCCAGCAGTTACCATAGGACTAGCGGGGGGGCAGATACGCAGTATTTT. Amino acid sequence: CASSYHRTSGGADTQYF.

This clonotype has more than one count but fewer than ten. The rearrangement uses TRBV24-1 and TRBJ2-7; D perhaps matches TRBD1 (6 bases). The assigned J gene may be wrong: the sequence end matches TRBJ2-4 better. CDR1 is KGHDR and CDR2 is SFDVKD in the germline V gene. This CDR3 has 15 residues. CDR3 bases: TGTGCCACCAGTGACCACCGGGACATTGGGAACATTCAGTACTTC. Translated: CATSDHRDIGNIQYF.

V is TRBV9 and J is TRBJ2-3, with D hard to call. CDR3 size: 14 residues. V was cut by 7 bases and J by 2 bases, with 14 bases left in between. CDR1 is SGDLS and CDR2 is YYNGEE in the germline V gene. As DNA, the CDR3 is TGTGCCAGCGCCACCCGCCCAAACACAGATACGCAGTATTTT. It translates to CASATRPNTDTQYF. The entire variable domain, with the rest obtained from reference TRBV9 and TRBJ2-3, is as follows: DSGVTQTPKHLITATGQRVTLRCSPRSGDLSVYWYQQSLDQGLQFLIQYYNGEERAKGNILERFSAQQFPDLHSELNLSSLELGDSALYFCASATRPNTDTQYFGPGTRLTVL.

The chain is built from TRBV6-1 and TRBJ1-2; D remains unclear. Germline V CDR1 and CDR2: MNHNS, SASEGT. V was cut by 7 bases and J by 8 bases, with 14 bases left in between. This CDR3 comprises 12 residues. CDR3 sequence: CASIMLGSGYTF. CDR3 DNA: TGTGCCAGCATAATGTTGGGGTCCGGCTACACCTTC.

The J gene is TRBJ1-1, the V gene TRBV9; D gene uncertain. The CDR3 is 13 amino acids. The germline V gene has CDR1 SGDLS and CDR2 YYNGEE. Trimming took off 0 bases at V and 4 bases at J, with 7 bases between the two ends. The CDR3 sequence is CASSVVEGTEAFF. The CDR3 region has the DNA TGTGCCAGCAGCGTAGTGGAGGGCACTGAAGCTTTCTTT.

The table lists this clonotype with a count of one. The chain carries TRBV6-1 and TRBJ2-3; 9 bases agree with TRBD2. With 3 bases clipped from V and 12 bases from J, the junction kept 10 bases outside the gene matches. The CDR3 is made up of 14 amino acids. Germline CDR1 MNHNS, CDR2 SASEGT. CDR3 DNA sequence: TGTGCCAGCAGTGACGGAACTAGCGGGCGGTTTCAGTATTTT. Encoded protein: CASSDGTSGRFQYF.

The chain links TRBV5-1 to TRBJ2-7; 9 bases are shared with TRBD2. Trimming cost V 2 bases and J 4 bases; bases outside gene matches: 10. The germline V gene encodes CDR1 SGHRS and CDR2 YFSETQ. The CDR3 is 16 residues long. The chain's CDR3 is CASSFKSGGGVYEQYF. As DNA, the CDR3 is TGCGCCAGCAGCTTCAAATCCGGCGGGGGGGTTTACGAGCAGTACTTC.

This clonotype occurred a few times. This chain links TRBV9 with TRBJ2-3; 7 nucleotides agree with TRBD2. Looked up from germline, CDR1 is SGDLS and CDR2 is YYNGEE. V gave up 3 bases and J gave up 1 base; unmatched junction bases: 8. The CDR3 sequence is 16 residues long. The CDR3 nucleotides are TGTGCCAGCAGCGCCCTCCGGAGCGGGGGCACAGATACGCAGTATTTT. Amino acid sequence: CASSALRSGGTDTQYF.

The CDR3 here is CASSGFLSDTQYF. For the CDR3, the DNA is TGTGCCAGCAGTGGGTTCTTGTCAGATACGCAGTATTTT. This chain connects TRBV6-6 to TRBJ2-3; unclear D gene. Trimming removed 5 bases from V and 4 bases from J, with 10 bases in between. There are 13 residues in the CDR3. The germline V gene encodes CDR1 MNHNY and CDR2 SVGAGI (reference sequence).

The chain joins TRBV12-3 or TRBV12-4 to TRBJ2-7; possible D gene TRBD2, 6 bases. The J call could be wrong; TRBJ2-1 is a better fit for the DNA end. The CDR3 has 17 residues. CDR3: CASSLALGGRGRNEQFF. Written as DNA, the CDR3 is TGTGCCAGCAGTTTAGCGCTGGGGGGAAGGGGACGTAATGAGCAGTTCTTC.

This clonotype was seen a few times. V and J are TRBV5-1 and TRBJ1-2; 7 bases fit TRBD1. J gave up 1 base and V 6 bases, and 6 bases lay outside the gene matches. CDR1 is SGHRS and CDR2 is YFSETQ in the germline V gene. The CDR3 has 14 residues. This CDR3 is CASKQTGINYGYTF. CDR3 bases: TGCGCCAGCAAACAGACAGGGATTAACTATGGCTACACCTTC.

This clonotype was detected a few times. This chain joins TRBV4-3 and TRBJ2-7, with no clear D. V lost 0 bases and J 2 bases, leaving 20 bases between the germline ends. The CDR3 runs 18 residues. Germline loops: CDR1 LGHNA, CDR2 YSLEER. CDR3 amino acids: CASSQDTEADSDPYEQYF. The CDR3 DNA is TGCGCCAGCAGCCAAGATACAGAGGCTGATTCAGATCCCTACGAGCAGTACTTC.